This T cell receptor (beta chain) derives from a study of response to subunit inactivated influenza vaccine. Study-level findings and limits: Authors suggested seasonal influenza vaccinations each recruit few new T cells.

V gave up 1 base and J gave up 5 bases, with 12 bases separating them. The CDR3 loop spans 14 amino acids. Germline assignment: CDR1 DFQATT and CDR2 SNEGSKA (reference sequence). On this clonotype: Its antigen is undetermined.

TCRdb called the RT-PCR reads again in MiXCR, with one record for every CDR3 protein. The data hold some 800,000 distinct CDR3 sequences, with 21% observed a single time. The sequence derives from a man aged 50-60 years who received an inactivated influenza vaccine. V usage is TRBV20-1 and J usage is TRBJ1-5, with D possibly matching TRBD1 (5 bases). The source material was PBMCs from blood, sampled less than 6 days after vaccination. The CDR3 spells CSARGVLGDQPQHF. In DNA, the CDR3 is TGCAGTGCTAGAGGGGTATTAGGGGATCAGCCCCAGCATTTT.